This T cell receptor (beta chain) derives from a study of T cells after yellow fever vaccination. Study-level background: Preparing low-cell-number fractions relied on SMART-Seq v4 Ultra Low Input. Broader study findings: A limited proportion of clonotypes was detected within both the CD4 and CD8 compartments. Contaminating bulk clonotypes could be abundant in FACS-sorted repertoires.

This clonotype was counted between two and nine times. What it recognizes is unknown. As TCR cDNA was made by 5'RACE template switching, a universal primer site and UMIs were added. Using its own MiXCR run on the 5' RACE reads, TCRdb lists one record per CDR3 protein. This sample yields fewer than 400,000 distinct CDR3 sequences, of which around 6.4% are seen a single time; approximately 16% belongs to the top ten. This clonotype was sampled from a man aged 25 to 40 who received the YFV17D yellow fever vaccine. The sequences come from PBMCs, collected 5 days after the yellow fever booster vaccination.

CDR3 nucleotide sequence: TGTGCCAGCTCACCATTAAAGAACGAGCAGTACTTC. This codes for CASSPLKNEQYF. This sequence joins TRBV18 and TRBJ2-7; D gene uncertain. V lost 2 bases and J 5 bases, leaving 7 bases between the germline ends. Germline CDR1 is KGHSH and CDR2 is LQKENI. The CDR3 is 12 residues long.